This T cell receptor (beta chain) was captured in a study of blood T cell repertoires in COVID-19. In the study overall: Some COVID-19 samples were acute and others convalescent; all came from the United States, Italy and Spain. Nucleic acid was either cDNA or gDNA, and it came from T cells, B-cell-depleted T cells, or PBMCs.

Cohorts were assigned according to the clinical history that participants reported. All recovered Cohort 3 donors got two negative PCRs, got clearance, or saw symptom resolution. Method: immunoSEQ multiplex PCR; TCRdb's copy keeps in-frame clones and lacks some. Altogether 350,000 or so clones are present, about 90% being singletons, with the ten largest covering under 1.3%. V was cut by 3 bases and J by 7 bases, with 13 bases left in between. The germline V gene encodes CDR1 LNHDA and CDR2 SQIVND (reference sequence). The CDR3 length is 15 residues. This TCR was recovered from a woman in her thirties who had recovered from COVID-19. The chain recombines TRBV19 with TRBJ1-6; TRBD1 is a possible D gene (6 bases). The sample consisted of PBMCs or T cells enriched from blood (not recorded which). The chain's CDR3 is CASSISGGPNSPLHF. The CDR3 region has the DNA TGTGCCAGTAGTATCTCGGGGGGCCCGAATTCACCCCTCCACTTT.